Below are 16 T cell receptor beta chains sequenced from a single sample in a study of shared clonotypes between healthy human individuals. Some clones are missing from TCRdb's copy, which holds only in-frame ones; the method was immunoSEQ multiplex PCR. The repertoire holds under 550,000 clones, with around 96% as singletons. Specimen: naive CD4+ T cells sorted from blood. Stated subset: CD45RA+ positively selected. These receptors were collected from a woman in her 30s in good health.

This chain uses TRBV5-1 with TRBJ2-5; D tentatively fits TRBD1 or TRBD2 (5 bases each). The ends were cut back, 9 bases at V and 0 bases at J, with 15 bases in the middle. CDR3 size: 14 residues. Germline CDR1 reads SGHRS; CDR2 reads YFSETQ. The CDR3 is CATSNGANQETQYF. The CDR3 DNA follows: TGCGCCACCTCAAACGGGGCGAACCAAGAGACCCAGTACTTC.

The genes are TRBV28 and TRBJ2-5; the match to TRBD1 covers 11 bases. The CDR3 spans 15 residues. Germline CDR1 MDHEN, CDR2 SYDVKM. V was pared by 4 bases and J by 4 bases, with 5 bases of the junction left unmatched. DNA of the CDR3: TGTGCCAGCAGTTCCCTGGGACAGGGGGGAGAGACCCAGTACTTC. Translation gives CASSSLGQGGETQYF. The whole variable domain, filled in from reference TRBV28 and TRBJ2-5, reads DVKVTQSSRYLVKRTGEKVFLECVQDMDHENMFWYRQDPGLGLRLIYFSYDVKMKEKGDIPEGYSVSREKKERFSLILESASTNQTSMYLCASSSLGQGGETQYFGPGTRLLVL.

CDR3 residues: CASSPRGSTYEQYF. CDR3 nucleotide sequence: TGTGCCAGCTCACCTCGGGGGAGCACCTACGAGCAGTACTTC. The chain uses TRBV18 and TRBJ2-7; TRBD2 is a possible D gene (6 bases). This CDR3 contains 14 residues. Looked up from germline, CDR1 is KGHSH and CDR2 is LQKENI. V shed 3 bases and J shed 2 bases, with 11 bases lying between them.

The chain couples TRBV6-1 to TRBJ2-2, with a possible D match to TRBD1 (6 bases). The CDR3 sequence is 17 residues long. V lost 4 bases and J lost 1, with 16 bases in between. From germline, CDR1 is MNHNS and CDR2 SASEGT. CDR3 amino acids: CASSVPGQTLNTGELFF. CDR3 nucleotide sequence: TGTGCCAGCAGTGTCCCAGGACAGACCCTGAACACCGGGGAGCTGTTTTTT.

V and J are TRBV7-8 and TRBJ2-5; D remains ambiguous. Looked up from germline, CDR1 is SGHVS and CDR2 is FQNEAQ. Between the trimmed V and J ends, which lost 0 bases and 7 bases, there was a span of 9 bases. The CDR3 extends over 13 amino acids. Here the CDR3 DNA reads TGTGCCAGCAGCTTAGCTCTCGACGGGACCCAGTACTTC. Encoded protein: CASSLALDGTQYF.

The CDR3 sequence: CASSLELAGSYEQYF. The CDR3 coding sequence is TGTGCCAGCAGCTTAGAACTAGCGGGCTCCTACGAGCAGTACTTC. The genes are TRBV11-2 and TRBJ2-7, with 9 bases fitting TRBD2. Germline CDR1 is SGHAT and CDR2 is FQNNGV. The CDR3 runs to 15 residues. The V segment lost 0 bases and the J segment 0 bases; nucleotides outside the gene matches: 0. Together with reference TRBV11-2 and TRBJ2-7, the CDR3 gives the full variable domain: EAGVAQSPRYKIIEKRQSVAFWCNPISGHATLYWYQQILGQGPKLLIQFQNNGVVDDSQLPKDRFSAERLKGVDSTLKIQPAKLEDSAVYLCASSLELAGSYEQYFGPGTRLTVT.

This chain joins TRBV5-4 and TRBJ1-2; the D is unclear. V was pared by 4 bases and J by 4 bases, with 17 bases between. This CDR3 spans 15 amino acids. Germline V gene lookup returns CDR1 SGHNT and CDR2 YYREEE (reference sequence). Written as DNA, the CDR3 is TGTGCCAGCAGCGGCCCCCCTGGGGTTATCTATGGCTACACCTTC. Protein sequence: CASSGPPGVIYGYTF. The entire variable domain, with the rest obtained from reference TRBV5-4 and TRBJ1-2, is as follows: ETGVTQSPTHLIKTRGQQVTLRCSSQSGHNTVSWYQQALGQGPQFIFQYYREEENGRGNFPPRFSGLQFPNYSSELNVNALELDDSALYLCASSGPPGVIYGYTFGSGTRLTVV.

The chain links TRBV27 to TRBJ1-5; a possible D gene is TRBD1 (5 bases). Trimming stripped 3 bases from V and 0 bases from J, with 9 bases between. This CDR3 region has 15 residues. The germline gives CDR1 MNHEY, CDR2 SMNVEV (reference sequence). The CDR3 loop is CASSFRGDSNQPQHF. The CDR3 DNA reads TGTGCCAGCAGTTTTCGAGGGGATAGCAATCAGCCCCAGCATTTT.

The CDR3 loop reads CASRTSDGTAYF. The CDR3 DNA follows: TGTGCCAGCAGGACTTCGGACGGAACGGCGTATTTT. V and J are TRBV28 and TRBJ1-3; the D is unclear. Germline V lookup: CDR1 MDHEN, CDR2 SYDVKM. The V end lost 6 bases, the J end lost 16 bases, and 19 bases lay between the germline ends. The CDR3 spans 12 residues.

The chain combines TRBV15 with TRBJ2-1, with D uncertain. Trimming took 6 bases from V and 9 from J, leaving 9 bases between them. Germline loops: CDR1 LNHNV, CDR2 YYDKDF (reference sequence). The CDR3 spans 11 residues. CDR3 bases: TGTGCCACCAGAAGGAACACTGAGCAGTTCTTC. This sequence encodes CATRRNTEQFF.

The rearrangement joins TRBV19 to TRBJ1-1, with D perhaps TRBD1 (6 bases). CDR3 length: 13 amino acids. The germline V gene encodes CDR1 LNHDA and CDR2 SQIVND (reference sequence). With 6 bases removed from V and 3 bases from J, the gap between germline ends came to 11 bases. CDR3 loop: CASRRGGDTEAFF. The CDR3, as DNA: TGTGCCAGTAGGAGGGGGGGGGACACTGAAGCTTTCTTT.

The chain links TRBV5-1 to TRBJ1-1, with a possible D match to TRBD1 (6 bases). V was cut by 1 base and J by 4 bases, with 11 bases left in between. Germline V CDR1 and CDR2: SGHRS, YFSETQ. This CDR3 spans 14 amino acids. The CDR3 nucleotides read TGCGCCAGCAGCTTGAGGACAGACGTCACTGAAGCTTTCTTT. It codes for CASSLRTDVTEAFF.

This chain joins TRBV18 and TRBJ2-7; D is possibly TRBD1 or TRBD2 (6 bases each). The CDR3 sequence is 13 residues long. The germline CDR1 and CDR2 sequences are KGHSH and LQKENI. The V end was cut by 1 base, the J end by 7 bases, with 11 bases between. Here the CDR3 reads CASSPRGAWEQYF. The CDR3 DNA is TGTGCCAGCTCACCACGGGGGGCTTGGGAGCAGTACTTC.

On this clone itself: Other DNA sequences in the sample encode the same CDR3. The chain links TRBV28 to TRBJ2-3; D unresolved. Germline assignment: CDR1 MDHEN and CDR2 SYDVKM. The CDR3 totals 13 residues. V was clipped by 4 bases and J by 0 bases, with 5 bases between them. The CDR3 sequence is CASSSTSTDTQYF. CDR3 nucleotide sequence: TGTGCCAGCAGTTCAACTAGCACAGATACGCAGTATTTT. The variable domain in full, completed from reference TRBV28 and TRBJ2-3, reads DVKVTQSSRYLVKRTGEKVFLECVQDMDHENMFWYRQDPGLGLRLIYFSYDVKMKEKGDIPEGYSVSREKKERFSLILESASTNQTSMYLCASSSTSTDTQYFGPGTRLTVL.

This clone has a single count. V and J are TRBV29-1 and TRBJ2-3; D unclear. V lost 5 bases and J 3 bases, leaving 12 bases between the germline ends. The V gene's germline CDR1 is SQVTM and CDR2 ANQGSEA. This CDR3 is built from 13 residues. The CDR3 here is CSVTKPQTDTQYF. In nucleotides, the CDR3 is TGCAGCGTTACTAAACCGCAAACAGATACGCAGTATTTT.

This sequence joins TRBV5-6 and TRBJ2-5; 7 bases map to TRBD1. The J call may be faulty, since TRBJ2-7 better matches the DNA end. Germline lookup yields CDR1 SGHDT and CDR2 YYEEEE. The CDR3 consists of 15 residues. The CDR3 spells CASSPFRDRAYEQYF. CDR3 sequence (DNA): TGTGCCAGCAGCCCATTCCGGGACAGAGCCTACGAGCAGTACTTC.